A selection of T cell receptor beta chains follows, all from one sample in a study of shared clonotypes between healthy human individuals. Repertoires were generated with immunoSEQ multiplex PCR, while TCRdb's copy carries only in-frame clones and drops some. The sample gives 150,000 to 200,000 clones, roughly 70% of which show up once; 10% is in the top ten. The sequenced material came from memory CD4+ T cells sorted from blood. The receptors here all came from a young man in good health. Both conserved end residues are part of each CDR3. A D gene is named only where the DNA matches it firmly. Only some rows state a clone size, as once, few, many or a class for expanded clones.

TRBV11-2	TRBJ2-5	many	.	14	CASSLGAGYETQYF	TGTGCCAGCAGCTTAGGGGCAGGGTACGAGACCCAGTACTTC
TRBV5-1	TRBJ2-1	.	TRBD2	16	CASSTQGLASYNEQFF	TGCGCCAGCAGCACACAGGGACTAGCGTCTTACAATGAGCAGTTCTTC
TRBV5-4	TRBJ2-7	.	TRBD2	17	CASSWAGGREGTYEQYF	TGTGCCAGCAGCTGGGCCGGCGGGCGGGAGGGAACCTACGAGCAGTACTTC
TRBV7-9	TRBJ2-1	.	.	14	CASSLVNGRSEQFF	TGTGCCAGCAGCTTAGTGAACGGCAGGAGTGAGCAGTTCTTC
TRBV7-2	TRBJ2-7	once	.	13	CASSLASIYEQYF	TGTGCCAGCAGCTTAGCAAGCATCTACGAGCAGTACTTC
TRBV5-3	TRBJ1-2	.	.	14	CASRLDRNNYGYTF	TGTGCCAGCAGACTAGACAGAAACAACTATGGCTACACCTTC
TRBV10-3	TRBJ2-2	once	TRBD1	15	CAISEVATGGGELFF	TGTGCCATCAGTGAGGTGGCGACAGGGGGCGGGGAGCTGTTTTTT
TRBV29-1	TRBJ2-6	few	.	14	CSVVRFSGANVLTF	TGCAGCGTTGTCAGATTCTCTGGGGCCAACGTCCTGACTTTC
TRBV5-6	TRBJ2-1	.	TRBD1	14	CASSRRQGGNEQFF	TGTGCCAGCAGCAGAAGACAGGGGGGAAATGAGCAGTTCTTC
TRBV18	TRBJ2-3	.	.	15	CASSPPTGSTDTQYF	TGTGCCAGCTCACCACCCACGGGGAGCACAGATACGCAGTATTTT
TRBV9	TRBJ2-7	few	TRBD2	16	CASSVSWRTSGSEVYF	TGTGCCAGCAGCGTAAGTTGGAGGACTAGCGGGAGTGAGGTGTACTTC
TRBV7-8	TRBJ2-3	few	.	11	CASSLFDTQYF	TGTGCCAGCAGCTTATTTGATACGCAGTATTTT
TRBV27	TRBJ2-7	.	.	16	CASSLLGASATYEQYF	TGTGCCAGCAGTTTATTAGGGGCTAGCGCCACCTACGAGCAGTACTTC
TRBV5-5	TRBJ2-5	few	TRBD2	16	CASSLVLAGNQETQYF	TGTGCCAGCAGCTTGGTGCTAGCGGGAAACCAAGAGACCCAGTACTTC
TRBV10-3	TRBJ2-7	.	.	16	CATSGWRDGIADEQYF	TGTGCCACCAGTGGCTGGCGGGATGGAATTGCAGACGAGCAGTACTTC
TRBV6-1	TRBJ1-1	.	TRBD1	14	CASSGRGRNTEAFF	TGTGCCAGCAGTGGTAGGGGGCGAAACACTGAAGCTTTCTTT
TRBV7-8	TRBJ2-1	few	TRBD2	17	CASRGTSGLASYNEQFF	TGTGCCAGCAGGGGGACTAGCGGGCTGGCCTCCTACAATGAGCAGTTCTTC
TRBV6-4	TRBJ1-5	few	.	13	CASAREGSQPQHF	TGTGCCAGCGCTCGGGAGGGTAGCCAGCCCCAGCATTTT
TRBV4-2	TRBJ2-1	.	.	13	CASSQEGPNEQFF	TGTGCCAGCAGCCAAGAAGGACCCAATGAGCAGTTCTTC
TRBV5-1	TRBJ1-4	many	TRBD1	14	CASSRDRAEEKLFF	TGCGCCAGCAGCCGGGACAGGGCTGAGGAAAAACTGTTTTTT
TRBV30	TRBJ2-2	.	.	14	CAWNWGVSSGELFF	TGTGCCTGGAATTGGGGAGTGTCCTCCGGGGAGCTGTTTTTT
TRBV6-6	TRBJ1-2	.	.	14	CASSYGGSSYGYTF	TGTGCCAGCAGTTACGGGGGCTCGAGTTATGGCTACACCTTC
TRBV14	TRBJ2-7	.	TRBD2	18	CASSPSLGKLANSYEQYF	TGTGCCAGCAGCCCCTCGTTGGGCAAACTAGCGAACTCCTACGAGCAGTACTTC
TRBV28	TRBJ1-2	.	.	12	CASSALFMGYTF	TGTGCCAGCAGCGCACTTTTTATGGGCTACACCTTC
TRBV5-4	TRBJ2-1	.	.	16	CASSLESVAVYNEQFF	TGTGCCAGCAGCTTGGAGTCGGTAGCGGTATACAATGAGCAGTTCTTC
TRBV6-1	TRBJ1-1	.	TRBD1	15	CASSRGQGGDTEAFF	TGTGCCAGCAGCCGAGGACAGGGGGGGGACACTGAAGCTTTCTTT
TRBV30	TRBJ1-5	few	.	13	CAWSEQGYQPQHF	TGTGCCTGGAGTGAACAGGGATATCAGCCCCAGCATTTT
TRBV7-8	TRBJ1-1	few	.	15	CASSLAGTPNTEAFF	TGTGCCAGCAGCTTAGCCGGGACACCGAACACTGAAGCTTTCTTT